This entry describes one T cell receptor beta chain. The antigen remains unidentified. Germline-derived CDR1 and CDR2 are KGHSH and LQKENI. The V gene end was trimmed by 4 bases and the J gene end by 4 bases; junction bases not matched to a gene: 9. CDR3 length equals 17 residues. This record belongs to a study of PD-L1 blockade in urothelial cancer. In the study overall: Each patient had 0 to 3 earlier chemotherapy regimens. Blood was analyzed 3 weeks (second dose) and 6 weeks after treatment start. Blood samples had a median of 141,255 T cells, 80,000 to 85,000 unique TCRs, and clonality roughly 0.074.

Study-wide findings and caveats: Better survival was forecast by a pretreatment blood TCR clonality below the median.

TCRdb keeps only in-frame clones here, not all; method: immunoSEQ multiplex PCR. Of 45,000 to 50,000 clones listed, around 88% are singletons. This chain links TRBV18 with TRBJ2-5; TRBD2 aligns across 13 bases. The sequences come from PBMCs, collected around atezolizumab (anti-PD-L1) treatment. The clonotype originates from an older man with urothelial cancer. This CDR3 is CASSLVRTSGSGETQYF. For the CDR3, the DNA is TGTGCCAGCTCACTTGTCCGGACTAGCGGGAGCGGAGAGACCCAGTACTTC.